The clone carrying this TCR beta chain was picked up a small number of times. The antigen remains unidentified. These data come from a study of blood T cells in healthy people across ages. Germline lookup yields CDR1 DFQATT and CDR2 SNEGSKA (reference sequence). The CDR3 is 14 amino acids. The V and J ends lost 3 bases and 1 base, in that order; junction bases with no gene match: 5. Researchers collected about 9.7 milliliters of peripheral blood from every single donor. Using a J-beta primer mix together with a sample-barcoded 5' primer, a second PCR was run for about 6 to 11 cycles. A single record per CDR3 protein comes from TCRdb applying MiXCR to the 5' RACE reads. Of hundreds of thousands of distinct CDR3 sequences in the sample, more than 45% were seen once. Broader study findings: CMV status of donors was unknown, possibly confounding expanded clonotype changes. Naive CD4+ cell counts and diversity both ran higher in long-lived than in aged donors.

The origin of this receptor is a man aged 25 to 40 in good health. V gene TRBV20-1 combines with J gene TRBJ1-1, with TRBD1 matching 7 bases. The sample taken for sequencing was blood. CDR3 nucleotides: TGCAGTGCTAGGGGAGGGGGCCCGAACACTGAAGCTTTCTTT. Translated: CSARGGGPNTEAFF.